The 22 T cell receptor beta chains below come from one sample, sequenced in a study of T cells in Graves' hyperthyroidism and ophthalmopathy. There were TCR beta CDR3 regions amplified from RNA transcripts. Using the HTBI primer set, a first-round RT-PCR was run on the TCR CDR3. TCRdb re-called the multiplex PCR reads through MiXCR, storing one row per CDR3 protein. This table has approximately 430,000 distinct CDR3 sequences, around 16% appearing once. The sample was blood. The receptors derive from a woman aged 18-35 years with Graves' hyperthyroidism.

The V call is TRBV6-6, the J call TRBJ1-2, with a weak D call TRBD1 (5 bases). From germline, CDR1 is MNHNY and CDR2 SVGAGI (reference sequence). V lost 0 bases to trimming and J lost 4 bases, with 9 bases between them. The CDR3 length is 14 residues. DNA of the CDR3: TGTGCCAGCAGTTACTCGACCGGGGCCTATGGCTACACCTTC. Amino acids: CASSYSTGAYGYTF.

In this sample, this clonotype turned up a few times. The rearrangement joins TRBV9 to TRBJ2-1, with 8 positions matching TRBD1. The CDR3 has 18 residues. J lost 0 bases, V lost 1 base, and 9 bases had no gene match. CDR1 SGDLS and CDR2 YYNGEE come from the germline V gene. The CDR3 sequence: CASSVSEGDRSSYNEQFF. In nucleotides, the CDR3 is TGTGCCAGCAGCGTAAGTGAGGGGGACAGGAGCTCCTACAATGAGCAGTTCTTC.

Many counts were recorded for this clonotype. The V gene is TRBV28, the J gene TRBJ1-4, with a tentative D call TRBD1 (5 bases). V was trimmed by 1 base and J by 5 bases, leaving 11 bases between them. CDR1 and CDR2 from the germline V gene are MDHEN and SYDVKM. This CDR3 spans 15 amino acids. CDR3 DNA sequence: TGTGCCAGCAGTTTATCCGGGACCAAAAATGAAAAACTGTTTTTT. Translation: CASSLSGTKNEKLFF.

The chain employs TRBV28 and TRBJ1-6, with TRBD1 matching 8 bases. J was trimmed by 0 bases and V by 9 bases; bases with no gene match: 7. The germline gives CDR1 MDHEN, CDR2 SYDVKM. The CDR3 is made up of 16 amino acids. In DNA, the CDR3 is TGTGCCAGTTTATCTACAGGGGGCTCCTATAATTCACCCCTCCACTTT. Its translation: CASLSTGGSYNSPLHF.

At least ten counts were recorded for this clonotype. The V and J genes are TRBV7-9 and TRBJ1-1; D is uncertain. Trimming removed 5 bases from V and 3 bases from J, with 10 bases in between. Germline V gene sequence: CDR1 SEHNR, CDR2 FQNEAQ (reference sequence). The CDR3 is 13 residues long. The chain's CDR3 is CASSPGAHTEAFF. CDR3 coding DNA: TGTGCCAGCAGCCCAGGCGCCCACACTGAAGCTTTCTTT.

Many counts were recorded for this clonotype. The V call is TRBV20-1, the J call TRBJ1-2, with D possibly matching TRBD1 (5 bases). Germline-derived CDR1 and CDR2 are DFQATT and SNEGSKA (reference sequence). The CDR3 loop spans 15 amino acids. The ends were cut back, 0 bases at V and 4 bases at J, with 15 bases in the middle. CDR3 nucleotides: TGCAGTGCTAGAGATAGGGGACTAAGCGGCTATGGCTACACCTTC. Its translation is CSARDRGLSGYGYTF.

This clonotype was seen at least ten times. This chain joins TRBV20-1 and TRBJ2-1; perhaps TRBD2 as D (6 bases). Per germline, CDR1 DFQATT and CDR2 SNEGSKA (reference sequence). CDR3 length: 14 residues. V was cut by 6 bases and J by 0 bases, with 12 bases left in between. The chain's CDR3 is CSASRGSSYNEQFF. CDR3 bases: TGCAGTGCGTCCCGGGGGAGCTCCTACAATGAGCAGTTCTTC.

The chain links TRBV7-2 to TRBJ2-7; 9 positions match TRBD1. The trim removed 5 bases at V and 6 bases at J, leaving 5 bases unmatched. The V gene's germline CDR1 is SGHTA and CDR2 FQGNSA. This CDR3 is built from 13 residues. The chain's CDR3 is CASSPWTGAEQYF. The CDR3, as DNA: TGTGCCAGCAGCCCTTGGACAGGGGCCGAGCAGTACTTC.

This clonotype was seen repeatedly, ten times or more. CDR3 DNA sequence: TGTGCCAGCAGTTTACCCGATAATGGGGCCGGGGAGCTGTTTTTT. It translates to CASSLPDNGAGELFF. The chain recombines TRBV28 with TRBJ2-2; no clear D gene. The ends were cut back, 2 bases at V and 6 bases at J, with 13 bases in the middle. CDR3 length equals 15 residues. CDR1 and CDR2 (germline): MDHEN, SYDVKM.

As to this clonotype: This may be a read error, as it is one base from a much larger clone. Because the CDR3 is missing its conserved closing phenylalanine or tryptophan, this is likely a read error. The chain uses TRBV10-3 and TRBJ1-4, with D hard to call. Germline V gene sequence: CDR1 ENHRY, CDR2 SYGVKD. The V and J ends lost 2 bases and 0 bases respectively, with 4 bases between them. CDR3 length: 14 amino acids. The CDR3 DNA reads TGTGCCATCAGTGAGCGGTCAACTAATGAAAAACTGTTTCTT. It translates to CAISERSTNEKLFL.

This clonotype was detected many times. V and J are TRBV20-1 and TRBJ2-3; D perhaps matches TRBD1 (5 bases). In germline, CDR1 is DFQATT, CDR2 SNEGSKA (reference sequence). V lost 1 base and J lost 3, with 20 bases in between. The CDR3 is made up of 17 amino acids. Written as DNA, the CDR3 is TGCAGTGCTAGAGCCGGTCCGACAGACCCAAGGACAGATACGCAGTATTTT. It codes for CSARAGPTDPRTDTQYF.

Ten or more counts support this clonotype. For the CDR3, the DNA is TGTGCCAGCAGGGCGAAGGTAGCGGGGGGGCCGAAAGAGCAGTTCTTC. Residues: CASRAKVAGGPKEQFF. The chain combines TRBV3-1 with TRBJ2-1, with 11 bases identical to TRBD2. CDR3 length: 16 residues. Germline V CDR1 and CDR2: LGHDT, YNNKEL (reference sequence). Losses at the gene ends were 6 bases for V and 10 bases for J; bases not matched to a gene: 14.

The chain is built from TRBV10-3 and TRBJ2-1; 7 bases map to TRBD2. The V and J ends lost 8 bases and 3 bases, in that order; junction bases with no gene match: 10. Germline assignment: CDR1 ENHRY and CDR2 SYGVKD. This CDR3 has 15 amino acids. The CDR3 sequence: CAIGGSPKDYNEQFF. The CDR3 DNA follows: TGTGCCATCGGCGGGAGTCCTAAAGACTACAATGAGCAGTTCTTC.

This clonotype was observed at least ten times. The gene calls are TRBV12-3 or TRBV12-4 and TRBJ1-4, with 8 bases aligning to TRBD1. There are 14 residues in the CDR3. V was pared by 6 bases and J by 8 bases, with 8 bases of the junction left unmatched. CDR3 nucleotides: TGTGCCAGCAGCCGAACAGGGGGTCGCGAAAAACTGTTTTTT. Its protein product is CASSRTGGREKLFF.

This clonotype was recorded at least ten times. The rearrangement joins TRBV29-1 to TRBJ1-2, with TRBD1 matching over 7 bases. The CDR3 extends over 13 amino acids. Germline CDR1 reads SQVTM; CDR2 reads ANQGSEA. The V and J ends lost 4 bases and 3 bases, in that order; junction bases with no gene match: 5. In DNA form, the CDR3 reads TGCAGCGTTGGACAGGGAGTGGACTATGGCTACACCTTC. Translated: CSVGQGVDYGYTF.

This clonotype was found many times. CDR3: CASSPPPPGRRYNEQFF. CDR3 coding DNA: TGTGCCAGCAGCCCCCCCCCCCCGGGGCGGAGATACAATGAGCAGTTCTTC. V is TRBV11-2 and J is TRBJ2-1; D is perhaps TRBD1 or TRBD2 (5 bases each). CDR1 and CDR2 from the germline V gene are SGHAT and FQNNGV. V was clipped by 5 bases and J by 4 bases, with 21 bases between them. This CDR3 region has 17 residues.

This clonotype was observed at least ten times. The chain joins TRBV12-3 or TRBV12-4 to TRBJ1-1, with a weak D call TRBD1 (5 bases). Trimming shortened V by 5 bases and J by 7 bases, and 14 bases separated the two germline ends. The CDR3 is 13 residues long. Written as DNA, the CDR3 is TGTGCCAGCAGTGCAACCGGGACGATTGAAGCTTTCTTT. It is translated as CASSATGTIEAFF.

This clonotype was counted a few times. This sequence joins TRBV15 and TRBJ1-5; 9 nucleotides line up with TRBD1. The V segment lost 3 bases and the J segment 2 bases; nucleotides outside the gene matches: 2. Per germline, CDR1 LNHNV and CDR2 YYDKDF (reference sequence). This CDR3 spans 15 amino acids. CDR3 nucleotides: TGTGCCACCAGCAGGGGACAGGGTGGCAATCAGCCCCAGCATTTT. Its translation is CATSRGQGGNQPQHF.

This clonotype showed up many times. V gene TRBV3-1 combines with J gene TRBJ2-2; D call uncertain. This CDR3 comprises 15 residues. V was trimmed by 3 bases and J by 3 bases, leaving 11 bases between them. Per germline, CDR1 LGHDT and CDR2 YNNKEL (reference sequence). DNA for the CDR3: TGTGCCAGCAGCCATTGGCCTCGGGACACCGGGGAGCTGTTTTTT. It codes for CASSHWPRDTGELFF.

This clonotype was observed many times. The V call is TRBV20-1, the J call TRBJ2-1; D remains unclear. There are 14 residues in the CDR3. The germline gives CDR1 DFQATT, CDR2 SNEGSKA (reference sequence). The ends were cut back, 2 bases at V and 4 bases at J, with 12 bases in the middle. The DNA of the CDR3 is TGCAGTGCTAGAAACCGAGCCAGATACAATGAGCAGTTCTTC. This sequence encodes CSARNRARYNEQFF.

This clonotype was seen many times. The chain couples TRBV5-8 to TRBJ2-5; 8 bases align to TRBD1. The V and J ends lost 7 bases and 5 bases, in that order; junction bases with no gene match: 16. Germline V CDR1 and CDR2: SGHTS, YDEGEE. The CDR3 is 16 amino acids. This chain's CDR3 is CASSHGTQGAKETQYF. The CDR3 DNA sequence: TGTGCCAGCTCCCATGGGACTCAGGGGGCGAAGGAGACCCAGTACTTC.

This clonotype was detected ten times or more. The chain is built from TRBV12-3 or TRBV12-4 and TRBJ2-7, with D unclear. The germline V and J ends were trimmed by 1 base and 3 bases, with 4 bases remaining between them. The CDR3 loop spans 12 amino acids. The CDR3 loop is CASSLEFYEQYF. DNA of the CDR3: TGTGCCAGCAGTTTAGAGTTCTACGAGCAGTACTTC.